This T cell receptor (beta chain) was recovered during a study of shared clonotypes between healthy human individuals. Naive CD8 cells were CD45RO-negative, positively selected for CCR7, excluding terminally differentiated effector memory CD45RA+ cells. Germline values: CDR1 SEHNR, CDR2 FQNEAQ (reference sequence). The CDR3 runs 15 residues. Trimming left V 1 base short and J 1 base short, with 10 bases between. TCRdb's table, derived via immunoSEQ multiplex PCR, lists solely in-frame clones and lacks some. The table has around 2,000,000 clones, 93% seen once; the top ten hold 1.5% to 2%. Sequenced material: naive CD8+ T cells from PBMCs. The chain links TRBV7-9 to TRBJ1-2; no firm D call. The receptor was derived from a man younger than 35 in good health. Some clones in this sample may be carry-over from other donors' samples. The CDR3 reads CASSLDQKYNYGYTF. Here the CDR3 DNA reads TGTGCCAGCAGCTTAGATCAGAAATATAACTATGGCTACACCTTC.